This TCR beta chain was profiled in a study of cytomegalovirus exposure and HLA in healthy donors. Study overall: Earlier sequencing of about 200 million T cells yielded approximately 100 million unique TCR beta sequences. Study outcomes and limitations: With high specificity and sensitivity, the classifier reportedly diagnosed cytomegalovirus status.

PCR primers comprised 60 Vbeta and 13 Jbeta primers. Authors' methods: Approximately 12 million of the roughly 80 million unique TCR beta chains counted in a later analysis were shared. Assay: immunoSEQ multiplex PCR; the TCRdb copy retains only in-frame clones and omits some. V and J calls and clone size are copied from that table; D and trimming were computed from the DNA. Seen here are 130,000 or so clones, approximately 70% observed once, and the top ten hold less than 2%. Germline lookup yields CDR1 GTSNPN and CDR2 SVGIG (reference sequence). V was trimmed by 4 bases and J by 1 base, leaving 8 bases between them. The CDR3 has 13 amino acids. With respect to this clone: Its antigen is undetermined.

The V call is TRBV30, the J call TRBJ1-3, with unresolved D. Sequences were obtained from PBMCs. This receptor was identified in a man between 18 and 29 years old in good health and CMV-seronegative. CDR3: CAWIMSSGNTIYF. CDR3 nucleotides: TGTGCCTGGATTATGTCTTCTGGAAACACCATATATTTT.